The TCR beta chain described here comes from a study of shared clonotypes between healthy human individuals. Measured with immunoSEQ multiplex PCR; TCRdb has only the in-frame clones, and not every one. The data show some 2.1 million clones, about 95% seen once. Study conclusions and caveats: Donor clonotype sharing was expected to depend on sequencing depth.

CD8 cells regarded as naive lacked CD45RO, were positively chosen for CCR7, and omitted terminally differentiated effector memory CD45RA+ cells. This clone appeared a single time. Antigen unknown. Other DNA variants within this sample encode the same CDR3. V dropped 0 bases and J dropped 2 bases, with 8 bases sitting between them. The CDR3 has 14 amino acids. CDR1 and CDR2 (germline): WNHNN, SYGVQD (reference sequence). V usage is TRBV10-1 and J usage is TRBJ2-7; D unresolved. The TCR comes from a man younger than 35 in good health. Sequencing used naive CD8+ T cells sorted from blood. The CDR3: CASSESGGTYEQYF. CDR3 DNA sequence: TGCGCCAGCAGTGAGTCGGGCGGTACCTACGAGCAGTACTTC.